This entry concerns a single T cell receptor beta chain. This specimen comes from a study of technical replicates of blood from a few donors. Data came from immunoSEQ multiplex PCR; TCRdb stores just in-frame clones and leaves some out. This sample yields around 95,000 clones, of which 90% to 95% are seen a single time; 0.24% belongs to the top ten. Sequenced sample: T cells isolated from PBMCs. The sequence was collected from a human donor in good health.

The CDR3 protein is CASSPPSRLAGNWNQETQYF. CDR3 DNA: TGTGCCAGCAGCCCTCCGTCCCGGCTAGCGGGAAACTGGAACCAAGAGACCCAGTACTTC. The V and J genes are TRBV28 and TRBJ2-5; 9 bases fit TRBD2. The V gene's germline CDR1 is MDHEN and CDR2 SYDVKM. CDR3 length: 20 amino acids. J gave up 0 bases and V 6 bases, and 20 bases lay outside the gene matches.